Each of the 32 T cell receptor beta chains below was sequenced from the same sample in a study of regulatory T cells in long-lasting Graves disease. Specified time point: newly diagnosed GD, antithyroid drugs for less than 3 months. From RNA extracted from PBMCs, the TCR library was made. Building of the TCR beta libraries involved iRepertoire HTBI primers and Arm-PCR of CDR3 regions. MiXCR was run by TCRdb on the multiplex PCR reads, yielding one entry per CDR3 protein. Found here are roughly 350,000 distinct CDR3 sequences, approximately 16% of them singletons; the top ten hold just under 30%. This sample was shared with a second study, whose subject was T cells in Graves' hyperthyroidism and ophthalmopathy.

Here the sequenced sample was peripheral blood mononuclear cells (PBMCs), taken at new diagnosis, from a patient treated with antithyroid drugs. These receptors came from a middle-aged man with Graves disease.

This clonotype was observed a handful of times. This sequence joins TRBV30 and TRBJ2-1; 12 positions match TRBD2. J gave up 2 bases and V 2 bases, and 4 bases lay outside the gene matches. CDR3 size: 16 residues. Germline CDR1 GTSNPN, CDR2 SVGIG (reference sequence). The CDR3, as DNA: TGTGCCTGGAGTAGGGGACTAGCGGGCGCCTACAATGAGCAGTTCTTC. This translates into CAWSRGLAGAYNEQFF.

This clonotype was seen at least ten times. The chain carries TRBV5-1 and TRBJ2-3; 7 bases fit TRBD2. Germline CDR1 SGHRS, CDR2 YFSETQ. This CDR3 is 15 amino acids long. The trim removed 2 bases at V and 2 bases at J, leaving 5 bases unmatched. Here the CDR3 reads CASSFQRGDTDTQYF. In DNA, the CDR3 is TGCGCCAGCAGCTTCCAACGGGGGGACACAGATACGCAGTATTTT.

This clonotype was seen many times. The chain links TRBV30 to TRBJ2-7, with D maybe TRBD2 (5 bases). V dropped 1 base and J dropped 6 bases, with 13 bases sitting between them. Germline CDR1 reads GTSNPN; CDR2 reads SVGIG (reference sequence). CDR3 size: 13 residues. CDR3 sequence reads: CAWSATNAGEQYF. CDR3 sequence (DNA): TGTGCCTGGAGTGCCACTAATGCGGGCGAGCAGTACTTC.

The table lists this clonotype with a count of one. A read error may explain this, as a much larger clone is one base away. The chain recombines TRBV7-2 with TRBJ1-4; D possibly corresponds to TRBD1 (5 bases). V gave up 5 bases and J gave up 5 bases, with 9 bases separating them. Germline CDR1 reads SGHTA; CDR2 reads FQGNSA. The length of the CDR3 is 13 residues. The CDR3 DNA reads as TGTACCAGCAGCAGGGACGAAAATGAAAAACTGTTTTTT. As protein: CTSSRDENEKLFF.

This clonotype was recorded many times. This chain connects TRBV20-1 to TRBJ2-7, with D maybe TRBD2 (7 bases). The CDR3 length is 13 residues. Looked up from germline, CDR1 is DFQATT and CDR2 is SNEGSKA (reference sequence). The V end was cut by 7 bases, the J end by 1 base, with 14 bases between. CDR3 residues: CSGTGGPSYEQYF. DNA for the CDR3: TGCAGTGGGACCGGGGGGCCATCCTACGAGCAGTACTTC.

Ten or more counts support this clonotype. The rearrangement joins TRBV4-2 to TRBJ2-5, with 9 bases aligning to TRBD2. Per the germline V gene, CDR1 is LGHNA and CDR2 is YNFKEQ. The CDR3 extends over 16 amino acids. Unmatched junction bases numbered 4, after V lost 1 base and J lost 1 base. In DNA, the CDR3 is TGTGCCAGCAGCCAAGGGAGAGCGGGGGGCCAAGAGACCCAGTACTTC. This codes for CASSQGRAGGQETQYF.

This clonotype has just a few counts. The gene calls are TRBV4-2 and TRBJ1-2, with D hard to call. V shed 0 bases and J shed 5 bases, with 16 bases lying between them. The CDR3 extends over 16 amino acids. Germline CDR1 LGHNA, CDR2 YNFKEQ. CDR3 sequence: CASSQDKAARGYGYTF. The CDR3 region has the DNA TGTGCCAGCAGCCAAGATAAGGCGGCTCGGGGATATGGCTACACCTTC.

This clonotype appeared many times. V usage is TRBV30 and J usage is TRBJ2-1, with D maybe TRBD2 (7 bases). The V gene lost 0 bases and the J gene lost 5 bases, with 11 bases spanning the gap. Germline CDR1 reads GTSNPN; CDR2 reads SVGIG (reference sequence). The CDR3 totals 14 residues. CDR3 protein: CAWSVGGGHNEQFF. CDR3 nucleotide sequence: TGTGCCTGGAGTGTAGGGGGGGGGCACAATGAGCAGTTCTTC.

This clonotype was observed at least ten times. The chain is built from TRBV20-1 and TRBJ2-6; 9 nucleotides align to TRBD1. The CDR3 runs to 16 residues. From germline, CDR1 is DFQATT and CDR2 SNEGSKA (reference sequence). V trimming: 4 bases; J trimming: 0 bases; junction bases outside the gene matches: 4. Written as DNA, the CDR3 is TGCAGTGCTACGGACAGGGGAATCTCTGGGGCCAACGTCCTGACTTTC. It is translated as CSATDRGISGANVLTF.

The table lists this clonotype with many counts. The V call is TRBV6-2 or TRBV6-3, the J call TRBJ2-3; D may correspond to TRBD1 or TRBD2 (6 bases each). V was cut by 0 bases and J by 3 bases, with 22 bases left in between. This CDR3 spans 19 amino acids. Germline V gene sequence: CDR1 MNHEY, CDR2 SVGEGT. CDR3 in DNA: TGTGCCAGCAGTTACTCAGGACAGATAAATTGGCGGGGAACAGATACGCAGTATTTT. Its protein product is CASSYSGQINWRGTDTQYF.

The genes are TRBV16 and TRBJ1-4; tentative D call: TRBD1 (6 bases). V gave up 1 base and J gave up 0 bases, with 12 bases separating them. The CDR3 length is 17 residues. In germline, CDR1 is KGHSY, CDR2 FQNENV. The CDR3 here is CASSQFQGMSTNEKLFF. Written as DNA, the CDR3 is TGTGCCAGCAGCCAATTCCAGGGGATGTCAACTAATGAAAAACTGTTTTTT.

This clonotype was seen repeatedly, ten times or more. This chain connects TRBV7-2 to TRBJ2-5; 8 nucleotides align to TRBD2. CDR1 and CDR2 from the germline V gene are SGHTA and FQGNSA. With V trimmed by 2 bases and J by 4 bases, 3 bases remained unmatched. This CDR3 comprises 14 residues. The CDR3 DNA follows: TGTGCCAGCAGCTTATGGACTAGCTCAGAGACCCAGTACTTC. Encoded protein: CASSLWTSSETQYF. The full variable domain, its missing parts supplied by reference TRBV7-2 and TRBJ2-5, is GAGVSQSPSNKVTEKGKDVELRCDPISGHTALYWYRQSLGQGLEFLIYFQGNSAPDKSGLPSDRFSAERTGGSVSTLTIQRTQQEDSAVYLCASSLWTSSETQYFGPGTRLLVL.

This clonotype was found many times. This sequence joins TRBV18 and TRBJ1-4, with D perhaps matching TRBD1 (5 bases). V gave up 5 bases and J gave up 7 bases, with 11 bases separating them. This CDR3 region has 13 residues. Germline CDR1 and CDR2: KGHSH and LQKENI. The DNA for the CDR3 is TGTGCCAGCTCAGCTCGGGACTCTGAAAAACTGTTTTTT. It translates to CASSARDSEKLFF.

To note about this clonotype: Being one base from a much bigger clone, this may be a read error. The J gene is TRBJ1-2, the V gene TRBV3-1, with 8 positions matching TRBD1. This CDR3 is 12 amino acids long. CDR1 and CDR2 from the germline V gene are LGHDT and YNNKEL (reference sequence). V lost 4 bases to trimming and J lost 8 bases; unmatched junction nucleotides: 3. CDR3 sequence: CASSRGQEGYTF. Here the CDR3 DNA reads TGTGCCAGCAGCCGGGGACAGGAGGGCTACACCTTC. Using reference TRBV3-1 and TRBJ1-2 for the parts outside the CDR3, the full variable domain is DTAVSQTPKYLVTQMGNDKSIKCEQNLGHDTMYWYKQDSKKFLKIMFSYNNKELIINETVPNRFSPKSPDKAHLNLHINSLELGDSAVYFCASSRGQEGYTFGSGTRLTVV.

The chain joins TRBV9 to TRBJ2-1; 10 positions agree with TRBD1. The closer fit of TRBJ2-5 to the DNA end suggests the J call may be wrong. CDR3 length: 17 residues. Germline CDR1 reads SGDLS; CDR2 reads YYNGEE. DNA for the CDR3: TGTGCCAGCAGCGTAAGAGGTCGGGACAGGGGACGAGAGACCCAGTACTTC. As protein: CASSVRGRDRGRETQYF.

This clonotype has at least ten counts. The chain carries TRBV12-5 and TRBJ2-1; 7 bases are shared with TRBD1. The germline V gene has CDR1 LGHNT and CDR2 FRNRAP. V was clipped by 6 bases and J by 8 bases; unmatched bases: 16. The CDR3 is 16 amino acids. CDR3 bases: TGTGCTAGTGGCCCGCCGGACAGGCGGCTACTGGATGAGCAGTTCTTC. Protein sequence: CASGPPDRRLLDEQFF.

This clonotype was detected only a few times. The rearrangement joins TRBV9 to TRBJ1-2, with D tentatively TRBD1 (5 bases). Germline assignment: CDR1 SGDLS and CDR2 YYNGEE. The length of the CDR3 is 14 residues. Trimming cost V 0 bases and J 5 bases, with 11 bases left between them. The CDR3 is CASSVGGGGYGYTF. The CDR3, as DNA: TGTGCCAGCAGCGTAGGTGGGGGTGGATATGGCTACACCTTC.

This clonotype has at least ten counts. The chain's CDR3 is CASSLSGAEQFF. The CDR3, as DNA: TGTGCCAGCAGCTTATCGGGGGCTGAGCAGTTCTTC. The rearrangement uses TRBV11-1 and TRBJ2-1; D might be TRBD1 or TRBD2, each matching 6 bases. Trimming shortened V by 2 bases and J by 9 bases, and 8 bases separated the two germline ends. Germline V gene lookup returns CDR1 SGHAT and CDR2 FQDESV (reference sequence). The CDR3 is 12 residues long.

The chain combines TRBV11-1 with TRBJ1-2; D is unresolved. Trimming removed 5 bases at V and 6 bases at J, with 19 bases between. This CDR3 region has 15 residues. CDR1 and CDR2 (germline): SGHAT, FQDESV (reference sequence). CDR3 amino acids: CASSALRRGSDGYTF. The CDR3 DNA reads as TGTGCCAGCAGCGCGCTCAGACGCGGGTCGGATGGCTACACCTTC.

This clonotype was observed a handful of times. This chain uses TRBV28 with TRBJ1-2; tentatively, D is TRBD1 (6 bases). Germline-derived CDR1 and CDR2 are MDHEN and SYDVKM. Trimming took off 6 bases at V and 4 bases at J, with 18 bases between the two ends. The CDR3 length is 15 residues. The chain's CDR3 is CASRTGGRTGYGYTF. DNA for the CDR3: TGTGCCAGCAGAACCGGGGGCAGGACGGGCTATGGCTACACCTTC.

This clonotype was recorded many times. J is TRBJ2-3 and V is TRBV30; 7 nucleotides match TRBD1. This CDR3 region has 15 residues. The germline V gene has CDR1 GTSNPN and CDR2 SVGIG (reference sequence). J lost 2 bases, V lost 5 bases, and 10 bases had no gene match. The DNA for the CDR3 is TGTGCCTGGGCAGACAACAGGGGTCTCACAGATACGCAGTATTTT. It codes for CAWADNRGLTDTQYF.

This clonotype was detected only a few times. The gene calls are TRBV25-1 and TRBJ1-4; 9 bases fit TRBD1. Germline CDR1 reads MGHDK; CDR2 reads SYGVNS. CDR3 size: 14 residues. Unmatched junction bases numbered 5, after V lost 6 bases and J lost 6 bases. The CDR3, as DNA: TGTGCCAGCAGCGAGGGACAGGGTGATGAAAAACTGTTTTTT. This codes for CASSEGQGDEKLFF.

The chain combines TRBV5-5 with TRBJ2-1; 7 bases map to TRBD2. Trimming at V came to 3 bases and at J to 2 bases, leaving 5 bases not matched to a gene. This CDR3 is 15 amino acids long. The germline V gene has CDR1 SGHKS and CDR2 YYEKEE (reference sequence). The CDR3 nucleotides read TGTGCCAGCAGCTGGGGGGGGAAAACCTACAATGAGCAGTTCTTC. It codes for CASSWGGKTYNEQFF.

This chain uses TRBV7-2 with TRBJ2-7; 10 bases map to TRBD2. Trimming removed 9 bases from V and 7 bases from J; junction bases left unmatched: 15. CDR3 length equals 15 residues. Per germline, CDR1 SGHTA and CDR2 FQGNSA. The CDR3 reads CASTPAAGGQGEQYF. The CDR3 nucleotides read TGTGCCAGTACACCCGCAGCGGGGGGGCAAGGGGAGCAGTACTTC.

This clonotype was recorded many times. The chain couples TRBV12-3 or TRBV12-4 to TRBJ1-5, with D possibly TRBD1 on 6 matching bases. The V and J ends lost 7 bases and 7 bases respectively, with 14 bases between them. There are 13 residues in the CDR3. Written as DNA, the CDR3 is TGTGCCAGCACTACACAGGGCGGACAGCCCCAGCATTTT. Protein: CASTTQGGQPQHF.

This clonotype appeared many times. The genes are TRBV19 and TRBJ1-2; 11 bases are a match to TRBD1. CDR3 length: 15 amino acids. The germline V gene encodes CDR1 LNHDA and CDR2 SQIVND (reference sequence). V gave up 3 bases and J gave up 4 bases; unmatched junction bases: 4. CDR3 amino acids: CASSMAGTGGYGYTF. For the CDR3, the DNA is TGTGCCAGTAGTATGGCCGGGACAGGGGGCTATGGCTACACCTTC.

This clonotype has ten or more counts. The chain combines TRBV5-1 with TRBJ2-7, with TRBD2 as a possible D gene (6 bases). The germline V and J ends were trimmed by 4 bases and 3 bases, with 14 bases remaining between them. The CDR3 covers 14 residues. In germline, CDR1 is SGHRS, CDR2 YFSETQ. In DNA form, the CDR3 reads TGCGCCAGCAGCAGCGGCGGGACGGACTACGAGCAGTACTTC. The encoded protein is CASSSGGTDYEQYF.

On this clonotype: Since a far larger clone is one base different, this is likely a read error. The gene calls are TRBV5-5 and TRBJ2-6; D is unclear. The CDR3 length is 15 residues. Germline V gene lookup returns CDR1 SGHKS and CDR2 YYEKEE (reference sequence). The CDR3 spells CANSTAPPGANVLTF. CDR3 in DNA: TGCGCCAACAGCACCGCCCCCCCCGGGGCCAACGTCCTGACTTTC.

This clonotype was observed at least ten times. This chain links TRBV5-1 with TRBJ1-1; D gene unclear. The CDR3 spans 15 residues. The V gene lost 7 bases and the J gene lost 4 bases, with 20 bases spanning the gap. Germline loops: CDR1 SGHRS, CDR2 YFSETQ. The CDR3 region is CASGRAGRVGTEAFF. The CDR3 DNA reads as TGCGCCAGCGGGCGTGCGGGCCGGGTCGGCACTGAAGCTTTCTTT. Filled out from reference TRBV5-1 and TRBJ1-1, the complete variable domain reads KAGVTQTPRYLIKTRGQQVTLSCSPISGHRSVSWYQQTPGQGLQFLFEYFSETQRNKGNFPGRFSGRQFSNSRSEMNVSTLELGDSALYLCASGRAGRVGTEAFFGQGTRLTVV.

This clonotype was counted at least ten times. This may come from a read error, since a much larger clone is one base off. This chain uses TRBV6-1 with TRBJ1-1; D perhaps matches TRBD1 (5 bases). CDR3 length: 13 residues. CDR1 is MNHNS and CDR2 is SASEGT in the germline V gene. Between the trimmed V and J ends, which lost 6 bases and 1 base, there was a span of 9 bases. CDR3 DNA sequence: TGTGCCAGCAGGGGGACGGGGAACACTGAAGCTTTCTTT. Protein: CASRGTGNTEAFF.

This clonotype was counted at least ten times. This chain joins TRBV3-2 and TRBJ1-5; the table's D call TRBD1 went unverified against the DNA. TRBV3-2 is tagged as a pseudogene. The CDR3 is 18 amino acids. CDR3 sequence (DNA): TGTGCCAGCAGCCAAGATCCTAGGGGACAGGGGGCGAGGCAGCCCCAGCATTTT. This translates into CASSQDPRGQGARQPQHF.

The CDR3 spells CSASGLSSYEQYF. The CDR3 nucleotides are TGCAGTGCTAGTGGTCTCAGTTCCTACGAGCAGTACTTC. The chain links TRBV20-1 to TRBJ2-7; no clear D. V was cut by 3 bases and J by 1 base, with 10 bases left in between. Germline CDR1 and CDR2: DFQATT and SNEGSKA (reference sequence). The CDR3 covers 13 residues.